Listed below are T cell receptor beta chains from one sample, sequenced in a study of blood T cell repertoires in COVID-19. Sequenced by immunoSEQ multiplex PCR; TCRdb stores in-frame clones only, minus some. The table shows over 300,000 clones, with approximately 90% occurring only once. Material: PBMCs or T cells enriched from blood (not recorded which). These receptors all stem from a woman aged 30 to 39 with acute COVID-19. CDR3s include the opening cysteine and the closing phenylalanine or tryptophan. D genes are given only for firm matches. Clone sizes are given selectively: once, few, many, or a class where the clone is expanded.

clone size	V gene	J gene	D gene	CDR3 DNA	CDR3 protein
NA	TRBV19	TRBJ1-2	NA	TGTGCCAGCACCCCCTCCAGGGCATATGGCTACACCTTC	CASTPSRAYGYTF
NA	TRBV7-6	TRBJ2-5	NA	TGTGCCAGCAGCCCTAGGGGGGGAAATAGGGAGACCCAGTACTTC	CASSPRGGNRETQYF
NA	TRBV2	TRBJ1-6	TRBD1	TGTGCCAGCAGTGGAACCGGGACAGGGGCTTCACCCCTCCACTTT	CASSGTGTGASPLHF
few	TRBV18	TRBJ1-1	TRBD1	TGTGCCAGCTCACCGGGCAGGGGGATTGGCACTGAAGCTTTCTTT	CASSPGRGIGTEAFF
NA	TRBV25-1	TRBJ1-1	NA	TGTGCCAGCAGTGTCCTAAGGGCAGGGAAGAACACTGAAGCTTTCTTT	CASSVLRAGKNTEAFF
few	TRBV6-4	TRBJ2-1	NA	TGTGCCAGCAGTGACGAGCGGGCCTCACAACTCAATGAGCAGTTCTTC	CASSDERASQLNEQFF
NA	TRBV7-9	TRBJ2-5	TRBD1	TGTGCCAGCAGCCCCATTAACAGGGGTGAAGAGACCCAGTACTTC	CASSPINRGEETQYF
NA	TRBV12-3/TRBV12-4	TRBJ1-2	NA	TGTGCCAGCAGTTTAAGCGGGGTGCGGGGCTACACCTTC	CASSLSGVRGYTF
NA	TRBV10-2	TRBJ1-6	TRBD1	TGCGCCAGCAGTGAGTTTGGGACAGGGCCCAATTCACCCCTCCACTTT	CASSEFGTGPNSPLHF
NA	TRBV6-4	TRBJ2-7	NA	TGTGCCAGCAGTGTAAGCCGGGCGGGGGAGCAGTACTTC	CASSVSRAGEQYF
NA	TRBV5-8	TRBJ2-7	NA	TGTGCCAGCAGCGACAGAGTCTACGAGCAGTACTTC	CASSDRVYEQYF
NA	TRBV6-5	TRBJ2-3	NA	TGTGCCAGCAGTTACTCCGGGGGGCTCACAGATACGCAGTATTTT	CASSYSGGLTDTQYF
NA	TRBV7-2	TRBJ1-1	NA	TGTGCCAGCATGATTAGATTCCAGGGGAACACTGAAGCTTTCTTT	CASMIRFQGNTEAFF
NA	TRBV20-1	TRBJ1-2	TRBD1	TGCAGTGCTGGGACAGCGGGTGGCTACACCTTC	CSAGTAGGYTF
NA	TRBV19	TRBJ2-1	TRBD2	TGTGCCAGTAGTCTAAGCGGGGGTAACTACAATGAGCAGTTCTTC	CASSLSGGNYNEQFF
NA	TRBV19	TRBJ1-1	TRBD1	TGTGCCAGTACACAGGGGGTACAAGCTTTCTTT	CASTQGVQAFF
NA	TRBV27	TRBJ1-1	TRBD1	TGTGCCAGCAGGCTCACGACAGGGGGTATCACTGAAGCTTTCTTT	CASRLTTGGITEAFF